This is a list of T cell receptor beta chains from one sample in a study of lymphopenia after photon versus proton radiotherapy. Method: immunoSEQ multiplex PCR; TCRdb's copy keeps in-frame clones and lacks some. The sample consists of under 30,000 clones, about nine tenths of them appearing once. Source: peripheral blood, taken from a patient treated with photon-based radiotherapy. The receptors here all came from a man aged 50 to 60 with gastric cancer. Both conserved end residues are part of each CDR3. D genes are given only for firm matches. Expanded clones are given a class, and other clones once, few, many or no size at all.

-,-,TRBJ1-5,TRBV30,CAWSKGSNQPQHF,TGTGCCTGGAGTAAGGGAAGCAATCAGCCCCAGCATTTT
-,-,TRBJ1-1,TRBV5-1,CASSLVPGTEAFF,TGCGCCAGCAGCTTGGTTCCGGGCACTGAAGCTTTCTTT
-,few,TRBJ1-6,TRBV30,CAWRGQSNNSPLHF,TGTGCCTGGAGGGGACAAAGCAATAATTCACCCCTCCACTTT
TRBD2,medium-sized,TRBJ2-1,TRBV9,CASSGNPGTSGGSNEQFF,TGTGCCAGCAGCGGAAATCCCGGGACTAGCGGGGGGAGCAATGAGCAGTTCTTC
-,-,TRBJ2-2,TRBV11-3,CASSLGVRTGELFF,TGTGCCAGCAGCTTAGGCGTGCGCACCGGGGAGCTGTTTTTT
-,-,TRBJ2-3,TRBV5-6,CASSLAVDTQYF,TGTGCCAGCAGCTTGGCTGTGGATACGCAGTATTTT
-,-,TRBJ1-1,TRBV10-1,CASSDGGSKTEAFF,TGCGCCAGCAGTGATGGAGGCTCGAAGACTGAAGCTTTCTTT
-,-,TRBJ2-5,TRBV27,CASSSNLPGRGGETQYF,TGTGCCAGCAGTTCAAACCTACCGGGCCGCGGCGGAGAGACCCAGTACTTC
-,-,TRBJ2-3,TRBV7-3,CASSPGNALGLDTQYF,TGTGCCAGCAGCCCGGGAAATGCTCTGGGCCTTGATACGCAGTATTTT
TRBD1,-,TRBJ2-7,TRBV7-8,CASSFGTGGSWQYF,TGTGCCAGCAGCTTCGGGACAGGGGGTTCTTGGCAGTACTTC
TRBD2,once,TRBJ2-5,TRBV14,CASSLLAGARQETQYF,TGTGCCAGCAGCTTACTAGCGGGGGCCCGACAAGAGACCCAGTACTTC
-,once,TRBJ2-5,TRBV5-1,CASSLSQTPQETQYF,TGCGCCAGCAGCTTGAGCCAAACCCCCCAAGAGACCCAGTACTTC
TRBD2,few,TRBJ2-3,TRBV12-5,CASGLAGGSTDTQYF,TGTGCTAGTGGTCTGGCGGGGGGTAGCACAGATACGCAGTATTTT
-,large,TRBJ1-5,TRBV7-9,CASSSDRNNQPQHF,TGTGCCAGCAGCTCCGACAGAAACAATCAGCCCCAGCATTTT
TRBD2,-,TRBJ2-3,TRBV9,CASRALAGGTDTQYF,TGTGCCAGCAGAGCCCTAGCGGGGGGAACAGATACGCAGTATTTT
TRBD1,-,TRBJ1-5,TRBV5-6,CASSLTGADNQPQHF,TGTGCCAGCAGCCTCACAGGGGCCGACAATCAGCCCCAGCATTTT
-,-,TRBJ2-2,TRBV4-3,CASSHFPGELFF,TGCGCCAGCAGCCATTTCCCCGGGGAGCTGTTTTTT
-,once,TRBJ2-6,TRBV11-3,CASSPHSSGANVLTF,TGTGCCAGCAGCCCTCACAGCTCTGGGGCCAACGTCCTGACTTTC
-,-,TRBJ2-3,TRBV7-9,CASSLREDYTDTQYF,TGTGCCAGCAGCTTACGGGAAGATTACACAGATACGCAGTATTTT
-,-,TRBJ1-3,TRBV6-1,CASSDGPGDSGNTIYF,TGTGCCAGCAGTGATGGCCCAGGGGACTCTGGAAACACCATATATTTT
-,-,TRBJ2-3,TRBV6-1,CASSAGSSTDTQYF,TGTGCCAGCAGTGCCGGGTCTAGCACAGATACGCAGTATTTT
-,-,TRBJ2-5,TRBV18,CASSPRPLVGGRETQYF,TGTGCCAGCTCACCACGGCCCCTTGTCGGGGGCCGGGAGACCCAGTACTTC
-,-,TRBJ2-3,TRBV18,CASSPREGSTDTQYF,TGTGCCAGCTCCCCTCGAGAGGGCAGCACAGATACGCAGTATTTT
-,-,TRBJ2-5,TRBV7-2,CASSLGAGRIQRAQYF,TGTGCCAGCAGCTTAGGGGCAGGGCGGATTCAACGGGCCCAGTACTTC
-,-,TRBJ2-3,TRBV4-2,CASSQDTAGSSTDTQYF,TGTGCCAGCAGCCAAGATACCGCGGGGAGTAGCACAGATACGCAGTATTTT
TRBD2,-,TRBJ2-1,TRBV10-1,CASSENLGLGLREQFF,TGCGCCAGCAGTGAAAATTTGGGACTAGGCCTGAGGGAGCAGTTCTTC
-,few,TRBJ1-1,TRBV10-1,CASSAGSQNTEAFF,TGCGCCAGCAGTGCCGGGTCCCAAAACACTGAAGCTTTCTTT
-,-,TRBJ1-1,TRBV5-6,CASSLLFGGNTEAFF,TGTGCCAGCAGCTTGCTCTTCGGAGGAAACACTGAAGCTTTCTTT
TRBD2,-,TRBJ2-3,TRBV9,CASSMPGTRSDTQYF,TGTGCCAGCAGCATGCCCGGGACTAGGTCGGATACGCAGTATTTT
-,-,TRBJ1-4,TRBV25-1,CASSEEGWTNEKLFF,TGTGCCAGCAGTGAAGAGGGGTGGACTAATGAAAAACTGTTTTTT
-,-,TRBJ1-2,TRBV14,CASSQDLDIGYGYTF,TGTGCCAGCAGCCAAGACCTTGACATCGGCTATGGCTACACCTTC
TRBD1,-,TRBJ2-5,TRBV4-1,CASSQLGTGGLETQYF,TGCGCCAGCAGCCAGCTTGGGACAGGGGGCTTAGAGACCCAGTACTTC
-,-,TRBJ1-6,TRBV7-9,CASSLVTGHSPLHF,TGTGCCAGCAGCTTAGTGACAGGCCATTCACCCCTCCACTTT
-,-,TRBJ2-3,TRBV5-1,CASSLEVLATDTQYF,TGCGCCAGCAGCTTGGAAGTACTCGCCACAGATACGCAGTATTTT
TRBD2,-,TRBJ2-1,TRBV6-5,CASSSRGVRNEQFF,TGTGCCAGCAGTTCTCGGGGGGTTCGCAATGAGCAGTTCTTC
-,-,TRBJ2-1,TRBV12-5,CASGPGRAGSYNEQFF,TGTGCTAGTGGTCCCGGTCGGGCAGGCTCCTACAATGAGCAGTTCTTC
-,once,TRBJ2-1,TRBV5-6,CASSLRPLVYNEQFF,TGTGCCAGCAGCTTGAGGCCCCTGGTTTACAATGAGCAGTTCTTC
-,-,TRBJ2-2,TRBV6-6,CASNPGQRRTGELFF,TGTGCCAGCAACCCCGGACAGAGGAGAACCGGGGAGCTGTTTTTT
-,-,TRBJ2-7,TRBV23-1,CARKPRTLHEQYF,TGCGCCAGAAAACCTCGGACACTCCACGAGCAGTACTTC
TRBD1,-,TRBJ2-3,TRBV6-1,CASSARPGTGADTQYF,TGTGCCAGCAGTGCCAGACCCGGGACAGGGGCAGATACGCAGTATTTT
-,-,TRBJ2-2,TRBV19,CASKGQTSYTGELFF,TGTGCCAGTAAGGGACAAACATCCTACACCGGGGAGCTGTTTTTT
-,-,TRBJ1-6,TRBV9,CASSVDGENPSPLHF,TGTGCCAGCAGCGTAGATGGAGAGAACCCTTCACCCCTCCACTTT